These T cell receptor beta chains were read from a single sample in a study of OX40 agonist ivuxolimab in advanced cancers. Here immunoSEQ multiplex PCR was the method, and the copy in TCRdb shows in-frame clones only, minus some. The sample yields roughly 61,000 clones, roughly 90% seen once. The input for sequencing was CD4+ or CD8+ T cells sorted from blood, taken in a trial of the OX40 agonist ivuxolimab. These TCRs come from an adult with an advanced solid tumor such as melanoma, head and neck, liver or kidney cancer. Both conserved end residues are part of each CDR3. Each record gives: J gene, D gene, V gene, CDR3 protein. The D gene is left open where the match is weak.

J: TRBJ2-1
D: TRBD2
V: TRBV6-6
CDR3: CASSPSLAGKQFF

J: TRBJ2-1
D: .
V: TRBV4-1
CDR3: CASSQILVSLHEQFF

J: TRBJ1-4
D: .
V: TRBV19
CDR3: CASSPPEANEKLFF

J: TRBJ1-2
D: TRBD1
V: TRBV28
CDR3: CASSLPGTAYNYGYTF

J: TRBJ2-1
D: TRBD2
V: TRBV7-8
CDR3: CASSPIAGAGIHEQFF

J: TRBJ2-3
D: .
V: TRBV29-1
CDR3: CSAYTDTQYF

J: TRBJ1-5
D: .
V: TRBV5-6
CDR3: CASSYYSNQPQHF

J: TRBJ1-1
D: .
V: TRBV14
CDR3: CASSQGSGWVAEAFF

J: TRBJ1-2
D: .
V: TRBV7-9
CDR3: CASSTPGADGYTF

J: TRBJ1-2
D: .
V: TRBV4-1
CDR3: CASSQVGQGSYGYTF

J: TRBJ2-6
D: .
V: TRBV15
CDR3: CATSEEGWPVSGANVLTF

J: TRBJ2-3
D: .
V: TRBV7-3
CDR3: CASGEGGLSTDTQYF

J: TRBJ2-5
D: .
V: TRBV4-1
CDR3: CASSQDWSGETQYF

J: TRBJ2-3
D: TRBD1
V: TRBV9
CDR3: CASSALWQGEYTSTDTQYF

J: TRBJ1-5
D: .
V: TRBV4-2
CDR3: CASSQRGSNQPQHF

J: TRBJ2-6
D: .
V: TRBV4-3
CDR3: CASSQDMSISGANVLTF

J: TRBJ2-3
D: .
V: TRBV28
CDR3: CASHRNGGAAHTQYF

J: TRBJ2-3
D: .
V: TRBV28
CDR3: CASSLFQGSAGDTQYF

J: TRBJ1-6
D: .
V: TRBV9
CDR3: CASSPEGYSYNSPLHF

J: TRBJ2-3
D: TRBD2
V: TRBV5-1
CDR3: CASSWGGPGTDTQYF

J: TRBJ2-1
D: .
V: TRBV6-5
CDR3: CASSSQGPNEQFF

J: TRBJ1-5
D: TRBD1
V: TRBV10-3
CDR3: CATDVTGINQPQHF

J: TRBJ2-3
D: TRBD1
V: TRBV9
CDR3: CASSSNQDRRTDTQYF

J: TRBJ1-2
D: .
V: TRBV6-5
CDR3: CASSFNTAGGYTF

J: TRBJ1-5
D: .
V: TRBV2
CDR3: CASSEEQGFISNQPQHF

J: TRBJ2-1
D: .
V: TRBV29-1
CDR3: CSVEVGGLNEQFF

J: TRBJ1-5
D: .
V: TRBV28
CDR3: CASSGLLGNQPQHF

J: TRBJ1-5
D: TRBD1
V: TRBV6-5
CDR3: CASSYSKTGGQPQHF

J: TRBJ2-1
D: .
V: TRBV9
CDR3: CASSSRAGVNSYNEQFF